Sequencing of this T cell receptor beta chain was carried out in a study of T cells in Graves' hyperthyroidism and ophthalmopathy. This CDR3 contains 17 residues. The ends lost 4 bases at V and 2 bases at J; junction bases unmatched: 8. The germline V gene has CDR1 SGHAT and CDR2 FQNNGV. This clonotype was seen ten or more times. Amplification targeted TCR beta CDR3 regions from RNA transcripts. First-round RT-PCR of the TCR CDR3 relied on the HTBI primer set. TCRdb re-analysed the multiplex PCR reads in MiXCR, keeping a single row per CDR3 protein. The table lists about 380,000 distinct CDR3 sequences, approximately 18% of them singletons.

The chain couples TRBV11-2 to TRBJ2-1; 10 bases align to TRBD2. Sequencing used blood. The clonotype originates from a man aged 18 to 29 with Graves' ophthalmopathy. The CDR3 reads CASSSRGSGGTYNEQFF. As DNA, the CDR3 is TGTGCCAGCAGCTCTAGAGGTAGCGGGGGGACCTACAATGAGCAGTTCTTC.